This T cell receptor beta chain originates from a study of response to subunit inactivated influenza vaccine. Study-wide points: Researchers suggested that each seasonal influenza vaccination recruits few new T cells.

TCRdb redid the calling of the RT-PCR reads with MiXCR, one entry per CDR3 protein. Of 490,000 or so distinct CDR3 sequences detected, around 8% appear once; the ten largest clones hold 10% to 15%. A remark on this clonotype: The antigen is undetermined.

V was cut by 3 bases and J by 9 bases, with 15 bases left in between. The CDR3 is made up of 13 amino acids. Germline V gives CDR1 DFQATT, CDR2 SNEGSKA (reference sequence). The sample was PBMCs from blood, taken roughly 24 months after vaccination. V usage is TRBV20-1 and J usage is TRBJ2-1; D possibly corresponds to TRBD2 (6 bases). The origin of this receptor is a man in his fifties or sixties who received an inactivated influenza vaccine. CDR3 sequence (DNA): TGCAGTGCTAGTTTCTGGGCGGGACGTGAGCAGTTCTTC. It translates to CSASFWAGREQFF.